This T cell receptor beta chain emerged from a study of identical twins. This clonotype was seen at least ten times. The target antigen is unknown. Study outcomes and limitations: Twins shared out-of-frame alpha sequences with excess low generation probability.

Trimming removed 5 bases at V and 6 bases at J, with 17 bases between. The CDR3 extends over 15 amino acids. Germline V gene lookup returns CDR1 SGHTA and CDR2 FQGNSA. TCRdb recomputed calls from the 5' RACE reads with MiXCR, one row per CDR3 protein. This table has more than 400,000 distinct CDR3 sequences, 15% appearing once. These same data were also listed under a study on yellow fever vaccine responses in identical twins.

This chain links TRBV7-2 with TRBJ2-1; D is unclear. Material for sequencing was CD4+ T cells sorted from blood. The clonotype originates from a woman between 18 and 30 years old in good health. CDR3 sequence: CASSPQSGAGNEQFF. The CDR3 nucleotides read TGTGCCAGCAGCCCACAGTCGGGTGCCGGCAATGAGCAGTTCTTC. Looking up the rest from reference TRBV7-2 and TRBJ2-1 gives the full variable domain: GAGVSQSPSNKVTEKGKDVELRCDPISGHTALYWYRQSLGQGLEFLIYFQGNSAPDKSGLPSDRFSAERTGGSVSTLTIQRTQQEDSAVYLCASSPQSGAGNEQFFGPGTRLTVL.